These 11 T cell receptor beta chains were sequenced from one sample in a study of persistence of HIV-infected CD4 T cells. The immunoSEQ assay was version 4, run in survey mode. Generated by immunoSEQ multiplex PCR, the TCRdb table keeps only in-frame clones and is missing some. This table has under 50,000 clones, roughly 92% appearing once. Anti-CD3/anti-CD28 beads served as a nonspecific positive control stimulus. CD4+ T cells upregulating both CD40 ligand and CD69 were sorted as responding cells. No antigen has been assigned to these receptors. The starting material was CD4+ T cells sorted from PBMCs after approximately 18-hour stimulation, obtained from a patient who received antiretroviral therapy. The receptors were sampled from an adult man with HIV who was CMV-seropositive.

This clone has a handful of counts. The V gene is TRBV10-1, the J gene TRBJ1-1; 7 bases match TRBD1. Looked up from germline, CDR1 is WNHNN and CDR2 is SYGVQD (reference sequence). The CDR3 runs to 16 residues. V lost 8 bases to trimming and J lost 0 bases; unmatched junction nucleotides: 12. The CDR3 coding sequence is TGCGCCAGCCCGTCCAAAGACAGGGCAATGAACACTGAAGCTTTCTTT. Translating it yields CASPSKDRAMNTEAFF.

The CDR3 protein is CASRLGLAGRDTQYF. CDR3 sequence (DNA): TGTGCCAGCAGACTCGGACTAGCGGGCCGAGATACGCAGTATTTT. V is TRBV7-8 and J is TRBJ2-3; 11 nucleotides align to TRBD2. V was pared by 6 bases and J by 5 bases, with 7 bases of the junction left unmatched. Germline V lookup: CDR1 SGHVS, CDR2 FQNEAQ. CDR3 length: 15 amino acids.

The chain uses TRBV7-3 and TRBJ2-1; no definite D call. The CDR3 has 16 amino acids. Germline V lookup: CDR1 SGHTA, CDR2 FQGTGA. Between the trimmed V and J ends, which lost 1 base and 1 base, there was a span of 11 bases. The CDR3 sequence: CASSLSGLRSYNEQFF. CDR3 DNA: TGTGCCAGCAGCTTAAGTGGGCTCCGATCCTACAATGAGCAGTTCTTC.

This rearrangement joins TRBV7-3 to TRBJ2-2; maybe TRBD2 (5 bases). This CDR3 has 17 amino acids. Trimming stripped 8 bases from V and 6 bases from J, with 25 bases between. The V gene's germline CDR1 is SGHTA and CDR2 FQGTGA. In DNA, the CDR3 is TGTGCCAGCGCACCACGTCCGGGGTCAAACCCGGCCGGGGAGCTGTTTTTT. Protein sequence: CASAPRPGSNPAGELFF. The full variable domain, rest sourced from reference TRBV7-3 and TRBJ2-2, is GAGVSQTPSNKVTEKGKYVELRCDPISGHTALYWYRQSLGQGPEFLIYFQGTGAADDSGLPNDRFFAVRPEGSVSTLKIQRTERGDSAVYLCASAPRPGSNPAGELFFGEGSRLTVL.

V and J are TRBV5-1 and TRBJ1-4, with D uncertain. CDR1 SGHRS and CDR2 YFSETQ come from the germline V gene. The CDR3 runs 15 residues. V dropped 1 base and J dropped 5 bases, with 12 bases sitting between them. The CDR3 nucleotides are TGCGCCAGCAGCTTGCGCGCAGGTCAGAATGAAAAACTGTTTTTT. It translates to CASSLRAGQNEKLFF.

In this sample, this clone turned up once. The V and J genes are TRBV10-3 and TRBJ2-5, with D perhaps being TRBD1 or TRBD2 (6 bases each). Germline values: CDR1 ENHRY, CDR2 SYGVKD. The CDR3 runs to 13 residues. Trimming removed 7 bases from V and 7 bases from J, with 16 bases in between. The CDR3 DNA follows: TGTGCCATCAAAGATCCGGGGGCGAGGACCCAGTACTTC. Amino acid sequence: CAIKDPGARTQYF.

This clone was seen a few times. This rearrangement joins TRBV10-1 to TRBJ1-5; TRBD1 matches at 10 bases. CDR1 WNHNN and CDR2 SYGVQD come from the germline V gene (reference sequence). Germline trimming cut 4 bases from V and 6 bases from J; bases unmatched to any gene: 0. The CDR3 totals 13 residues. The CDR3 region is CASSGTGGQPQHF. The CDR3 DNA sequence: TGCGCCAGCAGTGGGACAGGGGGTCAGCCCCAGCATTTT.

The V and J genes are TRBV27 and TRBJ2-3, with 10 nucleotides matching TRBD1. The CDR3 has 19 amino acids. J was trimmed by 6 bases and V by 2 bases; bases with no gene match: 17. Germline V gives CDR1 MNHEY, CDR2 SMNVEV (reference sequence). The CDR3 loop reads CASSLRPPVTGGSGDTQYF. Here the CDR3 DNA reads TGTGCCAGCAGTTTAAGGCCCCCAGTGACAGGGGGCTCGGGGGATACGCAGTATTTT.

This chain joins TRBV27 and TRBJ2-7; 16 bases agree with TRBD2. The CDR3 loop spans 15 amino acids. With V trimmed by 8 bases and J by 1 base, 2 bases remained unmatched. The germline gives CDR1 MNHEY, CDR2 SMNVEV (reference sequence). Here the CDR3 reads CASSGLAGGSYEQYF. The CDR3 DNA reads TGTGCCAGCTCGGGACTAGCGGGGGGGTCCTACGAGCAGTACTTC.

This clone was detected only once. The chain has TRBV18 and TRBJ1-1, with a tentative D call TRBD1 (5 bases). The CDR3 extends over 13 amino acids. Germline CDR1 and CDR2: KGHSH and LQKENI. V was cut by 3 bases and J by 1 base, with 6 bases left in between. CDR3 residues: CASSPGQNTEAFF. In DNA, the CDR3 is TGTGCCAGCTCACCTGGACAGAACACTGAAGCTTTCTTT.

This sequence joins TRBV5-1 and TRBJ2-3; D possibly corresponds to TRBD2 (5 bases). CDR1 is SGHRS, CDR2 YFSETQ, per germline. Trimming took off 0 bases at V and 4 bases at J, with 15 bases between the two ends. There are 16 residues in the CDR3. The CDR3 DNA reads as TGCGCCAGCAGCTTGGTTCCCAGCCTAGCCGCAGATACGCAGTATTTT. Its translation is CASSLVPSLAADTQYF.